These 3 T cell receptor beta chains were sequenced from one sample in a study of STAT5B mutations in CD4+ large granular lymphocyte leukemia. TCRdb keeps only in-frame clones here, not all; method: immunoSEQ multiplex PCR. The table has about 31,000 clones, 70% to 85% seen once; the top ten hold about 2.1%. Input material: CD4+ T cells from blood buffy coats. Receptor source: a human donor in good health.

This chain connects TRBV4-2 to TRBJ2-1; D gene uncertain. CDR1 is LGHNA and CDR2 is YNFKEQ in the germline V gene. The V end was cut by 2 bases, the J end by 3 bases, with 8 bases between. CDR3 length: 14 amino acids. The CDR3 here is CASSQSYSYNEQFF. The DNA for the CDR3 is TGTGCCAGCAGCCAATCTTACAGCTACAATGAGCAGTTCTTC.

The chain is built from TRBV6-1 and TRBJ2-3, with D tentatively TRBD2 (6 bases). Trimming took off 8 bases at V and 2 bases at J, with 14 bases between the two ends. The CDR3 consists of 14 residues. CDR1 and CDR2 (germline): MNHNS, SASEGT. Here the CDR3 DNA reads TGTGCCAGCTTCCAGTGGGGACTCACAGATACGCAGTATTTT. Residues: CASFQWGLTDTQYF.

The chain is built from TRBV29-1 and TRBJ2-7, with TRBD2 identical over 10 bases. Trimming took 1 base from V and 4 from J; bases not matched to a gene: 4. The germline gives CDR1 SQVTM, CDR2 ANQGSEA. The CDR3 covers 14 residues. The CDR3 loop is CSVEGTSGVYEQYF. CDR3 sequence (DNA): TGCAGCGTTGAAGGAACTAGCGGGGTTTACGAGCAGTACTTC.